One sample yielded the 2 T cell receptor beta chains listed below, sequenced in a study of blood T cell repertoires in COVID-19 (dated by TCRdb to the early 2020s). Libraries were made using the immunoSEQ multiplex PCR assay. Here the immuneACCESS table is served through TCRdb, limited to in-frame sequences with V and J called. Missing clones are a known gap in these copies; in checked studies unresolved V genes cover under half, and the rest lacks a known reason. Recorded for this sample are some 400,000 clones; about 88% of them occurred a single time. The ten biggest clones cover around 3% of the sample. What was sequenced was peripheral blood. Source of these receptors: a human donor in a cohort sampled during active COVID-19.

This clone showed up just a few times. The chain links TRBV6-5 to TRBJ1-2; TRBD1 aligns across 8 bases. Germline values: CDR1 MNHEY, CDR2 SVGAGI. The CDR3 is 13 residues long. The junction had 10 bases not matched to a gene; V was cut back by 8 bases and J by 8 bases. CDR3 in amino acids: CASLYSTGEGYTF. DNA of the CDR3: TGTGCCAGCCTTTATTCGACAGGGGAAGGCTACACCTTC.

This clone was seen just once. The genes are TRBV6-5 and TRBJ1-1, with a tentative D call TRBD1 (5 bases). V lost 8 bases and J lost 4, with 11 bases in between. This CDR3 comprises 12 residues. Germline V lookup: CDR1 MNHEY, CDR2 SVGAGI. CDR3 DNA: TGTGCCAGCGGGGGGACGGTCACTGAAGCTTTCTTT. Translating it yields CASGGTVTEAFF.